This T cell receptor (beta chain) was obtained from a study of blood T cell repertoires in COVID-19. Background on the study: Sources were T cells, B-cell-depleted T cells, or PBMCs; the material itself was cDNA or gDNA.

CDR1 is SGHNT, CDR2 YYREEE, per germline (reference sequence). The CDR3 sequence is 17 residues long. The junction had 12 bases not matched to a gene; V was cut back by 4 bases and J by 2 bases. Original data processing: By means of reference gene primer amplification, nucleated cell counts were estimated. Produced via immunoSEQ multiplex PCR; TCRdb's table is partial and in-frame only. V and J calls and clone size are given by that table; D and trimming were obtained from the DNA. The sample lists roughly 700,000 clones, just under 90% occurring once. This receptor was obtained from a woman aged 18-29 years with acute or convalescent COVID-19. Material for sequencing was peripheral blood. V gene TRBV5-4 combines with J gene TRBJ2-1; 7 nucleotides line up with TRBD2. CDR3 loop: CASSPPSSRGTYNEQFF. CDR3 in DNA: TGTGCCAGCAGCCCACCCTCTTCGCGGGGGACCTACAATGAGCAGTTCTTC.